These 27 T cell receptor beta chains share one sample of origin, sequenced in a study of T cells in Graves' hyperthyroidism and ophthalmopathy. The CDR3 regions of TCR beta were amplified from RNA transcripts. Using the HTBI primer set, a first-round RT-PCR was run on the TCR CDR3. TCRdb used MiXCR to reprocess the multiplex PCR reads, holding one entry per CDR3 protein. The top ten clones hold approximately 12% of a sample with hundreds of thousands of distinct CDR3 sequences, about 14% of them seen once. The specimen sequenced was blood. These TCRs come from a woman between 45 and 60 years old with Graves' ophthalmopathy.

V and J are TRBV18 and TRBJ2-2, with 14 nucleotides matching TRBD2. Unmatched junction bases numbered 3, after V lost 2 bases and J lost 4 bases. The V gene's germline CDR1 is KGHSH and CDR2 LQKENI. CDR3 size: 17 residues. The CDR3 protein is CASSPLGTSGSTGELFF. In nucleotides, the CDR3 is TGTGCCAGCTCACCATTAGGGACTAGCGGGAGCACCGGGGAGCTGTTTTTT.

This clonotype appeared a few times. V usage is TRBV6-2 or TRBV6-3 and J usage is TRBJ2-7, with D perhaps TRBD1 or TRBD2 (5 bases each). In germline, CDR1 is MNHEY, CDR2 SVGEGT. CDR3 length: 13 residues. V gave up 2 bases and J gave up 2 bases, with 7 bases separating them. The CDR3 reads CASSYVGPYEQYF. In nucleotides, the CDR3 is TGTGCCAGCAGTTACGTGGGACCCTACGAGCAGTACTTC.

This clonotype has a count of ten or more. The J gene is TRBJ1-5, the V gene TRBV12-3 or TRBV12-4; D is ambiguous. V was shortened by 9 bases and J by 0 bases, with 21 bases between the two germline ends. This CDR3 comprises 17 residues. In DNA, the CDR3 is TGTGCCAGTACCTGGGCCGGGCCCGTCCTTAGCAATCAGCCCCAGCATTTT. Amino acids: CASTWAGPVLSNQPQHF.

The sample holds a few counts of this clonotype. This sequence joins TRBV19 and TRBJ2-3, with 8 nucleotides matching TRBD2. Germline loops: CDR1 LNHDA, CDR2 SQIVND (reference sequence). V gave up 2 bases and J gave up 1 base; unmatched junction bases: 2. The CDR3 covers 15 residues. Here the CDR3 DNA reads TGTGCCAGTAGTATAAGCGGGAGCCGCACAGATACGCAGTATTTT. Translating it yields CASSISGSRTDTQYF.

The table lists this clonotype with many counts. The chain recombines TRBV20-1 with TRBJ2-5; 8 bases map to TRBD2. Germline CDR1 reads DFQATT; CDR2 reads SNEGSKA (reference sequence). The CDR3 runs 15 residues. Trimming took 3 bases from V and 4 from J; bases not matched to a gene: 10. CDR3 amino acids: CSASPLAGIIETQYF. As DNA, the CDR3 is TGCAGTGCTAGTCCCCTAGCGGGTATAATAGAGACCCAGTACTTC.

This clonotype was detected a few times. The V gene is TRBV6-2 or TRBV6-3, the J gene TRBJ2-7; tentatively, D is TRBD1 (6 bases). The CDR3 loop spans 12 amino acids. Trimming removed 7 bases from V and 3 bases from J, with 10 bases in between. Germline CDR1 reads MNHEY; CDR2 reads SVGEGT. This CDR3 is CASTHRVYEQYF. CDR3 DNA sequence: TGTGCCAGCACCCACAGGGTCTACGAGCAGTACTTC.

This clonotype has a count of ten or more. The chain combines TRBV4-1 with TRBJ1-5, with TRBD1 as a possible D gene (5 bases). Germline V gives CDR1 MGHRA, CDR2 YSYEKL. The CDR3 sequence is 15 residues long. V was clipped by 5 bases and J by 3 bases, with 14 bases between them. The CDR3 DNA is TGCGCCAGCAGCTCAGCTGTACAGGACAATCAGCCCCAGCATTTT. Encoded protein: CASSSAVQDNQPQHF.

This clonotype was observed many times. This sequence joins TRBV28 and TRBJ1-5; TRBD1 matches at 8 bases. Per germline, CDR1 MDHEN and CDR2 SYDVKM. V shed 5 bases and J 6 bases; nucleotides not matched to a gene: 12. The CDR3 consists of 16 residues. The DNA for the CDR3 is TGTGCCAGCAGTCTCCGACAGGGGTTACGGTCTCAGCCCCAGCATTTT. Translated, it gives CASSLRQGLRSQPQHF.

This clonotype came up many times. V usage is TRBV13 and J usage is TRBJ2-1; no clear D gene. Germline CDR1 is PRHDT and CDR2 is FYEKMQ (reference sequence). The germline V and J ends were trimmed by 5 bases and 12 bases, with 2 bases remaining between them. The CDR3 totals 8 residues. DNA of the CDR3: TGTGCCAGCAGCCTGCAGTTCTTC. Its translation is CASSLQFF. The full variable domain, completed using reference TRBV13 and TRBJ2-1, is AAGVIQSPRHLIKEKRETATLKCYPIPRHDTVYWYQQGPGQDPQFLISFYEKMQSDKGSIPDRFSAQQFSDYHSELNMSSLELGDSALYFCASSLQFFGPGTRLTVL.

This clonotype has ten or more counts. The V gene is TRBV27, the J gene TRBJ2-1; D possibly corresponds to TRBD1 (5 bases). The CDR3 has 13 amino acids. CDR1 and CDR2 from the germline V gene are MNHEY and SMNVEV (reference sequence). Trimming cost V 2 bases and J 9 bases, with 11 bases left between them. CDR3 loop: CASSLRGFGEQFF. In DNA, the CDR3 is TGTGCCAGCAGTTTAAGGGGTTTTGGTGAGCAGTTCTTC.

This clonotype was seen more than once but under ten times. J is TRBJ2-1 and V is TRBV24-1; no clear D. Per germline, CDR1 KGHDR and CDR2 SFDVKD. The V and J ends lost 0 bases and 3 bases respectively, with 11 bases between them. This CDR3 has 16 residues. This chain's CDR3 is CATSDLQVSFYNEQFF. In DNA form, the CDR3 reads TGTGCCACCAGTGATTTGCAAGTGAGTTTCTACAATGAGCAGTTCTTC.

This clonotype was counted ten times or more. This chain joins TRBV9 and TRBJ2-3; unclear D gene. V lost 3 bases and J 2 bases, leaving 4 bases between the germline ends. Germline V lookup: CDR1 SGDLS, CDR2 YYNGEE. The CDR3 totals 12 residues. The CDR3 sequence is CASSAHTDTQYF. The DNA of the CDR3 is TGTGCCAGCAGCGCGCACACAGATACGCAGTATTTT.

The chain carries TRBV5-6 and TRBJ1-2; 9 positions agree with TRBD1. V was clipped by 5 bases and J by 3 bases; unmatched bases: 8. The CDR3 totals 15 residues. Per germline, CDR1 SGHDT and CDR2 YYEEEE. CDR3 DNA sequence: TGTGCCAGCAGGTCCGGGACAGGGACCCACTATGGCTACACCTTC. Protein: CASRSGTGTHYGYTF.

Many counts were recorded for this clonotype. This sequence joins TRBV30 and TRBJ2-1; 10 nucleotides align to TRBD2. The CDR3 is 14 residues long. The ends lost 4 bases at V and 7 bases at J; junction bases unmatched: 7. Per germline, CDR1 GTSNPN and CDR2 SVGIG (reference sequence). CDR3 bases: TGTGCCTGGAACGCCGGGACTAGCGCGAATGAGCAGTTCTTC. Its protein is CAWNAGTSANEQFF.

There are many counts of this clonotype. J is TRBJ2-3 and V is TRBV20-1; TRBD2 matches 10 bases. This CDR3 region has 13 residues. V lost 7 bases and J lost 5; bases outside the gene matches: 6. CDR1 is DFQATT and CDR2 is SNEGSKA in the germline V gene (reference sequence). The CDR3 region is CSGGTSAQDTQYF. The DNA for the CDR3 is TGCAGTGGGGGGACTAGCGCACAAGATACGCAGTATTTT.

The chain couples TRBV19 to TRBJ2-1, with D perhaps given as TRBD1 or TRBD2 (5 bases each). The CDR3 loop spans 13 amino acids. Germline assignment: CDR1 LNHDA and CDR2 SQIVND (reference sequence). V was pared by 4 bases and J by 5 bases, with 9 bases between. CDR3 protein: CASSTWDHNEQFF. The DNA of the CDR3 is TGTGCCAGTAGTACGTGGGACCACAATGAGCAGTTCTTC. Full variable domain (missing parts from reference TRBV19 and TRBJ2-1): DGGITQSPKYLFRKEGQNVTLSCEQNLNHDAMYWYRQDPGQGLRLIYYSQIVNDFQKGDIAEGYSVSREKKESFPLTVTSAQKNPTAFYLCASSTWDHNEQFFGPGTRLTVL.

V usage is TRBV5-1 and J usage is TRBJ2-1; 7 nucleotides align to TRBD1. Germline loops: CDR1 SGHRS, CDR2 YFSETQ. The junction had 16 bases not matched to a gene; V was cut back by 0 bases and J by 10 bases. This CDR3 region has 17 residues. The CDR3 nucleotides are TGCGCCAGCAGCTTGGAATTGGGTGACAGGGTTTTGAGGGAGCAGTTCTTC. This gives the protein CASSLELGDRVLREQFF.

This clonotype was observed at least ten times. This chain links TRBV6-2 or TRBV6-3 with TRBJ1-5; weak D call: TRBD1 (5 bases). This CDR3 is 15 amino acids long. Germline values: CDR1 MNHEY, CDR2 SVGEGT. Trimming took 0 bases from V and 3 from J, leaving 9 bases between them. The DNA for the CDR3 is TGTGCCAGCAGTTACTCAGGGGAAGACAATCAGCCCCAGCATTTT. Translating gives CASSYSGEDNQPQHF.

The chain employs TRBV6-5 and TRBJ2-7; no clear D. This CDR3 region has 15 residues. Germline V CDR1 and CDR2: MNHEY, SVGAGI. V was cut by 0 bases and J by 3 bases, with 12 bases left in between. CDR3 sequence: CASSYSPRAVYEQYF. For the CDR3, the DNA is TGTGCCAGCAGTTACTCGCCCCGGGCGGTCTACGAGCAGTACTTC.

A remark on this clonotype: The junction and the germline gene differ at one end; a read error may be behind it. The CDR3 coding sequence is TGTGCCAACAGCTTAAAGGCGCACGAGGAGCAGTACTTC. This encodes CANSLKAHEEQYF. The chain is built from TRBV11-2 and TRBJ2-7; D unclear. From germline, CDR1 is SGHAT and CDR2 FQNNGV. This CDR3 has 13 amino acids.

This clonotype was counted a few times. A read error may be the cause here, since a much bigger clone is one base away. CDR3 nucleotide sequence: TGTGCCAGCAGCTTAGCTAGTAGCGGGAGAAACTACAAGCAGTACTTC. Translating gives CASSLASSGRNYKQYF. The chain is built from TRBV11-2 and TRBJ2-7; TRBD2 agrees at 9 bases. Germline V gives CDR1 SGHAT, CDR2 FQNNGV. The CDR3 is made up of 16 amino acids.

This clonotype appeared a single time. This chain links TRBV27 with TRBJ2-2; weak D call: TRBD1 (6 bases). Germline V gene lookup returns CDR1 MNHEY and CDR2 SMNVEV (reference sequence). Trimming took 3 bases from V and 6 from J, leaving 17 bases between them. The CDR3 length is 16 residues. CDR3 protein: CASSFGVGAPSGELFF. For the CDR3, the DNA is TGTGCCAGCAGTTTTGGGGTGGGGGCTCCGTCCGGGGAGCTGTTTTTT.

This clonotype showed up many times. V usage is TRBV28 and J usage is TRBJ2-1, with D tentatively TRBD1 or TRBD2 (5 bases each). CDR1 is MDHEN, CDR2 SYDVKM, per germline. The CDR3 contains 15 residues. Trimming cost V 1 base and J 7 bases, with 14 bases left between them. The CDR3 nucleotides read TGTGCCAGCAGTTTATTCCCCGGGGCAGGGAATGAGCAGTTCTTC. This sequence encodes CASSLFPGAGNEQFF.

This chain links TRBV5-1 with TRBJ1-4; D is unresolved. The V gene lost 0 bases and the J gene lost 6 bases, with 15 bases spanning the gap. Germline V gene sequence: CDR1 SGHRS, CDR2 YFSETQ. The CDR3 is made up of 16 amino acids. CDR3 sequence: CASSLGARGWDEKLFF. The CDR3 nucleotides read TGCGCCAGCAGCTTGGGGGCCAGAGGTTGGGATGAAAAACTGTTTTTT.

In its sample, this clonotype was seen a few times. The rearrangement joins TRBV25-1 to TRBJ1-2; D remains ambiguous. V lost 7 bases, J lost 0 bases, and 12 bases lay in between. Germline CDR1 MGHDK, CDR2 SYGVNS. CDR3 length: 14 amino acids. CDR3 in DNA: TGTGCCAGCACTTGGAGCGGGGCTAACTATGGCTACACCTTC. Its translation is CASTWSGANYGYTF.

CDR3 sequence reads: CASSSRDGREQYF. CDR3 in DNA: TGTGCCAGCAGTTCCCGGGATGGTCGCGAGCAGTACTTC. This rearrangement joins TRBV25-1 to TRBJ2-7; D possibly corresponds to TRBD2 (5 bases). CDR1 and CDR2 (germline): MGHDK, SYGVNS. CDR3 length: 13 amino acids. V shed 5 bases and J shed 6 bases, with 14 bases lying between them.

This clonotype showed up just a few times. This chain connects TRBV4-2 to TRBJ2-1, with 7 bases that match TRBD2. V shed 1 base and J 7 bases; nucleotides not matched to a gene: 10. CDR1 and CDR2 from the germline V gene are LGHNA and YNFKEQ. The CDR3 spans 16 residues. The CDR3 DNA reads TGTGCCAGCAGCCAAGCGAGGTCGTGGGGGGGGAATGAGCAGTTCTTC. It translates to CASSQARSWGGNEQFF.